This T cell receptor (beta chain) is from a study of blood T cell repertoires in COVID-19 (dated by TCRdb to about 2020). Regarding the study in general: The collaborator samples originated in the United States, Italy and Spain and spanned the acute and convalescent phases of COVID-19. Samples were obtained from the ongoing ImmuneRACE study (first 160 participants) and from roughly 1,300 subjects provided by 6 global collaborators. Deeply sampled blood TCRbeta repertoires from subjects exposed to, actively infected with, or recovered from COVID-19 were included in the dataset. Where available, HLA class I and class II types were obtained from metadata supplied by the sample provider rather than from assay-based typing. Sample metadata almost always included a de-identified subject ID, COVID-19 status, age in years and sex. The repertoires were released in a freely available public database intended as a resource for research on the immune response to SARS-CoV-2. The prospective study material was composed of cDNA or gDNA derived from T cells, B-cell-depleted T cells, or PBMCs.

Spanning cysteine to phenylalanine, the CDR3 consists of 13 amino acids. Only the CDR3 portion is preserved as DNA: 39 bases, with reading frame beginning at the first base. Trimmed from V: 3 bases; trimmed from J: 5 bases; junction bases lacking a gene match: 4. CDR1 and CDR2 (SGHRS, YFSETQ) derive from the germline V gene. The collaborating institutions used their own protocols to collect whole blood in K2EDTA tubes. For TCRbeta analysis, collaborators shipped samples as frozen whole blood, isolated PBMCs, or DNA extracted from either of those sample types. TCRbeta CDR3 regions were amplified from genomic DNA by means of the immunoSEQ Assay, a bias-controlled multiplex PCR. In the original analysis: The number of nucleated cells in each sample was estimated from the amplification of reference gene primers within the assay. Sequence reads were collapsed and filtered to measure the absolute abundance of every unique TCRbeta CDR3 rearrangement. Productive Simpson clonality was computed per sample as the square root of Simpson's diversity index over productive rearrangements. Here the immuneACCESS table is served through TCRdb, limited to in-frame sequences with V and J called. Missing clones are a known gap in these copies; in checked studies unresolved V genes cover under half, and the rest lacks a known reason. The D gene and trimming were derived from the DNA, and the V and J assignments and clone size from that table. The sample table lists 52,000 or so clones, approximately 84% of them with a count of one. About a sixth of the sample is held by the ten biggest clonotypes.

Results the study describes overall, beyond this receptor: The quantity of clinical and demographic metadata differed by source and by participant and was supplied without curation.

About this clone: What this receptor recognizes is not known. The sample holds no much larger clone one base away, and base qualities are not on file.

Sequencing was carried out using peripheral blood. The sequence derives from a man aged 65-85 years with active COVID-19. The rearranged segments are TRBV5-1 and TRBJ2-5; TRBD1 fits 7 bases in the junction. CDR3 loop: CASSWDSIETQYF. The bases are TGCGCCAGCAGCTGGGACAGCATCGAGACCCAGTACTTC.